The T cell receptor (beta chain) under discussion was sequenced for a study of OX40 agonist ivuxolimab in advanced cancers. Study-wide points: More expanded clones were found, on average, in CD8+ than in CD4+ T cells.

TCRdb keeps only in-frame clones here, not all; method: immunoSEQ multiplex PCR. The profile shows approximately 52,000 clones, approximately 84% of them singletons. As to this clone: Its antigen is unidentified.

The sample here was CD4+ or CD8+ T cells sorted from blood, taken in a trial of the OX40 agonist ivuxolimab. The receptor was derived from an adult with an advanced solid tumor such as melanoma, head and neck, liver or kidney cancer.

The DNA for the CDR3 is TGTGCCAGCAGCTTAGGACTAGCGGGGGGGTATGAGCAGTTCTTC. It codes for CASSLGLAGGYEQFF. This chain links TRBV7-9 with TRBJ2-1; 14 positions agree with TRBD2. The CDR3 consists of 15 residues. Germline trimming cut 1 base from V and 8 bases from J; bases unmatched to any gene: 1. Germline CDR1 SEHNR, CDR2 FQNEAQ (reference sequence).